Shown below are 13 T cell receptor beta chains from a single sample sequenced in a study of identical twins. TCRdb independently ran MiXCR on the 5' RACE reads; one entry per CDR3 protein. The data contain approximately 1.8 million distinct CDR3 sequences, under 35% of them singletons. Sequences were obtained from cord blood. The receptors shown here come from a newborn girl in good health.

The genes are TRBV29-1 and TRBJ1-1; 9 bases match TRBD1. CDR3 size: 17 residues. The trim removed 1 base at V and 1 base at J, leaving 10 bases unmatched. Looked up from germline, CDR1 is SQVTM and CDR2 is ANQGSEA. DNA of the CDR3: TGCAGCGTTGAAGGAGGGGGGACAGGGAGTTGGAACACTGAAGCTTTCTTT. It specifies CSVEGGGTGSWNTEAFF.

For the CDR3, the DNA is TGCGCCAGCAGGGTACAGGGAATGAACACTGAAGCTTTCTTT. This encodes CASRVQGMNTEAFF. This chain connects TRBV4-1 to TRBJ1-1, with a weak D call TRBD1 (6 bases). Looked up from germline, CDR1 is MGHRA and CDR2 is YSYEKL. This CDR3 contains 14 residues. Trimming cost V 6 bases and J 0 bases, with 11 bases left between them.

In this sample, this clonotype turned up a few times. V usage is TRBV11-2 and J usage is TRBJ1-4; possibly TRBD1 for D (5 bases). Trimming pared 0 bases from V and 14 bases from J, leaving 13 bases between. The germline V gene encodes CDR1 SGHAT and CDR2 FQNNGV. This CDR3 contains 13 residues. DNA of the CDR3: TGTGCCAGCAGCTTAGATGGGACGACTTTGCTGTTTTTT. Protein: CASSLDGTTLLFF.

This clonotype has at least ten counts. V gene TRBV29-1 combines with J gene TRBJ2-1, with TRBD2 matching over 7 bases. V shed 7 bases, J shed 6 bases, and the junction held 12 bases outside the gene matches. This CDR3 has 14 amino acids. Looked up from germline, CDR1 is SQVTM and CDR2 is ANQGSEA. The DNA of the CDR3 is TGCAGCGCCGCCAGCGGGGAATATTTCAATGAGCAGTTCTTC. As protein: CSAASGEYFNEQFF.

The rearrangement links TRBV5-6 to TRBJ1-6; TRBD1 is a possible D gene (5 bases). The CDR3 runs 15 residues. The V end lost 4 bases, the J end lost 7 bases, and 15 bases lay between the germline ends. Germline V gene sequence: CDR1 SGHDT, CDR2 YYEEEE. CDR3 sequence: CASSVTGTPNSPLHF. As DNA, the CDR3 is TGTGCCAGCAGCGTGACCGGGACGCCGAATTCACCCCTCCACTTT.

V and J are TRBV27 and TRBJ2-1; possibly TRBD2 for D (6 bases). The germline V and J ends were trimmed by 6 bases and 0 bases, with 18 bases remaining between them. The germline V gene encodes CDR1 MNHEY and CDR2 SMNVEV (reference sequence). The CDR3 runs 17 residues. The CDR3 nucleotides are TGTGCCAGCAGCCTTGCTCCCACTAGCCGCTCCTACAATGAGCAGTTCTTC. Its protein product is CASSLAPTSRSYNEQFF.

This clonotype occurred a few times. The chain combines TRBV25-1 with TRBJ1-4; the D gene is possibly TRBD1 (6 bases). CDR1 and CDR2 from the germline V gene are MGHDK and SYGVNS. Trimming left V 6 bases short and J 7 bases short, with 15 bases between. CDR3 length: 14 amino acids. The CDR3 DNA sequence: TGTGCCAGCAGCCCGACAGGCACCCTTGAAAAACTGTTTTTT. Amino acid sequence: CASSPTGTLEKLFF. Together with reference TRBV25-1 and TRBJ1-4, the CDR3 gives the full variable domain: EADIYQTPRYLVIGTGKKITLECSQTMGHDKMYWYQQDPGMELHLIHYSYGVNSTEKGDLSSESTVSRIRTEHFPLTLESARPSHTSQYLCASSPTGTLEKLFFGSGTQLSVL.

The rearrangement links TRBV5-1 to TRBJ2-1; 8 bases fit TRBD2. With the DNA end fitting TRBJ2-7 better, the J assignment may be wrong. The CDR3 runs 16 residues. Germline V gives CDR1 SGHRS, CDR2 YFSETQ. CDR3 bases: TGCGCCAGCAGCTTTCTAGCGGGTTACTCCTACAATGAGCAGTACTTC. Protein: CASSFLAGYSYNEQYF.

This clonotype was observed a few times. The chain couples TRBV7-2 to TRBJ2-3, with 7 bases that match TRBD2. Germline loops: CDR1 SGHTA, CDR2 FQGNSA. J lost 6 bases, V lost 3 bases, and 3 bases had no gene match. The CDR3 totals 13 residues. CDR3 amino acids: CASSFGLGDTQYF. CDR3 in DNA: TGTGCCAGCAGCTTCGGACTAGGGGATACGCAGTATTTT.

This chain connects TRBV27 to TRBJ1-4; 7 nucleotides line up with TRBD1. Unmatched junction bases numbered 23, after V lost 10 bases and J lost 0 bases. The germline V gene has CDR1 MNHEY and CDR2 SMNVEV (reference sequence). This CDR3 region has 20 residues. CDR3 loop: CATGFGLLQGRIPTNEKLFF. The CDR3 DNA sequence: TGTGCCACCGGTTTCGGTCTCTTACAGGGGAGGATCCCAACTAATGAAAAACTGTTTTTT.

V gene TRBV29-1 combines with J gene TRBJ1-4; 7 bases are a match to TRBD1. V shed 6 bases and J 0 bases; nucleotides not matched to a gene: 4. The CDR3 extends over 14 amino acids. Germline V gives CDR1 SQVTM, CDR2 ANQGSEA. The CDR3 is CSVDTGATNEKLFF. For the CDR3, the DNA is TGCAGCGTAGACACAGGGGCAACTAATGAAAAACTGTTTTTT. The full variable domain, its missing parts supplied by reference TRBV29-1 and TRBJ1-4, is SAVISQKPSRDICQRGTSLTIQCQVDSQVTMMFWYRQQPGQSLTLIATANQGSEATYESGFVIDKFPISRPNLTFSTLTVSNMSPEDSSIYLCSVDTGATNEKLFFGSGTQLSVL.

This clonotype came up a few times. The J gene is TRBJ1-5, the V gene TRBV29-1, with a weak D call TRBD1 (6 bases). This CDR3 contains 14 residues. Germline CDR1 and CDR2: SQVTM and ANQGSEA. V was pared by 5 bases and J by 5 bases, with 16 bases between. In nucleotides, the CDR3 is TGCAGCGTTAGCTGGGGGGCAAGGGATCAGCCCCAGCATTTT. Encoded protein: CSVSWGARDQPQHF. The full variable domain, in which reference TRBV29-1 and TRBJ1-5 provide the parts outside the CDR3, is SAVISQKPSRDICQRGTSLTIQCQVDSQVTMMFWYRQQPGQSLTLIATANQGSEATYESGFVIDKFPISRPNLTFSTLTVSNMSPEDSSIYLCSVSWGARDQPQHFGDGTRLSIL.

The genes are TRBV27 and TRBJ2-7; TRBD2 matches 12 bases. Losses at the gene ends were 9 bases for V and 6 bases for J; bases not matched to a gene: 9. The CDR3 contains 14 residues. Germline CDR1 MNHEY, CDR2 SMNVEV (reference sequence). CDR3 sequence (DNA): TGTGCCAGTGGACTAGCGGGGAAAATTCCCGAGCAGTACTTC. Protein product: CASGLAGKIPEQYF.